This TCR beta chain appears in the sequencing data of a study of cytomegalovirus exposure and HLA in healthy donors. Sequenced by immunoSEQ multiplex PCR; TCRdb stores in-frame clones only, minus some. The data hold about 180,000 clones, with around nine tenths observed a single time. This CDR3 is 15 amino acids long. Germline V gives CDR1 SGHDT, CDR2 YYEEEE. V shed 4 bases and J shed 2 bases, with 12 bases lying between them. The sequence was collected from a man aged 18 to 29 in good health and CMV-seropositive. Sample: PBMCs. The gene calls are TRBV5-6 and TRBJ2-2, with D possibly TRBD2 on 6 matching bases. The CDR3 loop is CASSMGTFNTGELFF. In DNA, the CDR3 is TGTGCCAGCAGCATGGGGACTTTCAACACCGGGGAGCTGTTTTTT.